Listed below are T cell receptor beta chains from one sample, sequenced in a study of T cells after yellow fever vaccination. TCRdb redid the calling of the 5' RACE reads with MiXCR, one entry per CDR3 protein. This sample has around 250,000 distinct CDR3 sequences, with about 7.1% found just once. The sequencing here drew on CD4+ T cells sorted from PBMCs, taken 15 days after the yellow fever booster vaccination. The receptors stem from a man under 40 who received the YFV17D yellow fever vaccine. CDR3s include the opening cysteine and the closing phenylalanine or tryptophan. Each record gives: CDR3 DNA, CDR3 protein, V gene, clone size, J gene, D gene. D genes are given only for firm matches. Rows may omit the clone size; those that give it use once, few, many or a size class.

TGTGCCAGCAGCGGCTCCAGGGAAACGCAGTATTTT	CASSGSRETQYF	TRBV11-2	many	TRBJ2-3	-
TGTGCCAGCAGCCAAAACCGGGAGGGCTACACCTTC	CASSQNREGYTF	TRBV14	few	TRBJ1-2	-
TGTGCCAGCAGCTTCAGTGATAGCAATCAGCCCCAGCATTTT	CASSFSDSNQPQHF	TRBV7-9	many	TRBJ1-5	-
TGTGCCCCCTGGGACGAGCAGTACTTC	CAPWDEQYF	TRBV6-6	few	TRBJ2-7	-
TGTGCCAGCAGCCAGAGGACAGCCCAAGAGACCCAGTACTTC	CASSQRTAQETQYF	TRBV7-9	-	TRBJ2-5	-
TGTGCCAGCAGCGAACAGGGGGCTGGCACAGATACGCAGTATTTT	CASSEQGAGTDTQYF	TRBV7-3	few	TRBJ2-3	TRBD1
TGTGCCAGCAGTACCTTCGGGACATCGAGATACGAGCAGTACTTC	CASSTFGTSRYEQYF	TRBV28	-	TRBJ2-7	-
TGCGCCAGCAGGCCGGGACTCGAGTACAATGAGCAGTTCTTC	CASRPGLEYNEQFF	TRBV5-1	many	TRBJ2-1	-
TGTGCCAGCAGCCCTAGCCCTACTCGCAATCAGCCCCAGCATTTT	CASSPSPTRNQPQHF	TRBV7-2	many	TRBJ1-5	-
TGTGCCAGCAGCGAGGCCCCTCGGGCTTACACTGAAGCTTTCTTT	CASSEAPRAYTEAFF	TRBV9	many	TRBJ1-1	-
TGCAGCCGGGATTGGGCGGGAGGTTCCTACGAGCAGTACTTC	CSRDWAGGSYEQYF	TRBV29-1	few	TRBJ2-7	TRBD2
TGTGCCAGCAGCTTGTATCTAGCGACCTCCAATGAGCAGTTCTTC	CASSLYLATSNEQFF	TRBV5-6	many	TRBJ2-1	-
TGCAGCGTTGAGGGGTACCAAGAGACCCAGTACTTC	CSVEGYQETQYF	TRBV29-1	-	TRBJ2-5	-
TGTGCCAGTAGCCGGGGTCCCCAAGAGACCCAGTACTTC	CASSRGPQETQYF	TRBV19	few	TRBJ2-5	-
TGTGCCAGCAGTTTGTATCGAGCTTCACTCTTAGATACGCAGTATTTT	CASSLYRASLLDTQYF	TRBV12-3/TRBV12-4	few	TRBJ2-3	-
TGTGCCAGCAAGGTGCGGACGGCTTCCTACGAGCAGTACTTC	CASKVRTASYEQYF	TRBV6-2/TRBV6-3	many	TRBJ2-7	-
TGTGCCACCAGCAGAGGGATGGGAGCCAAAAACATTCAGTACTTC	CATSRGMGAKNIQYF	TRBV15	many	TRBJ2-4	-